These 31 T cell receptor beta chains were all obtained from the same sample, sequenced in a study of CD8 T cells in ankylosing spondylitis. No antigen has been identified for these receptors. Study-level findings and limits: A TCR beta motif of 8 or 9 highly homologous variants appeared characteristic of ankylosing spondylitis blood.

TCRdb redid the calling of the 5' RACE reads with MiXCR, one entry per CDR3 protein. Of about 750,000 distinct CDR3 sequences listed, around 19% are singletons. Sequenced material: blood, either unsorted or a sorted T cell fraction (not recorded which). The receptors shown here come from a male donor with ankylosing spondylitis.

This clonotype was picked up many times. The chain recombines TRBV7-9 with TRBJ2-3; 7 nucleotides line up with TRBD2. V gave up 5 bases and J gave up 2 bases; unmatched junction bases: 7. Germline V gene sequence: CDR1 SEHNR, CDR2 FQNEAQ (reference sequence). This CDR3 region has 15 residues. The CDR3, as DNA: TGTGCCAGCAGCAACAGAGGACTAGACACAGATACGCAGTATTTT. Protein: CASSNRGLDTDTQYF. The entire variable domain, with the rest obtained from reference TRBV7-9 and TRBJ2-3, is as follows: DTGVSQNPRHKITKRGQNVTFRCDPISEHNRLYWYRQTLGQGPEFLTYFQNEAQLEKSRLLSDRFSAERPKGSFSTLEIQRTEQGDSAMYLCASSNRGLDTDTQYFGPGTRLTVL.

This clonotype appeared a few times. The CDR3 sequence: CSASRDYRADTQYF. As DNA, the CDR3 is TGCAGTGCTAGTAGGGACTACAGGGCAGATACGCAGTATTTT. The rearrangement joins TRBV20-1 to TRBJ2-3; TRBD2 might be the D (7 bases). In germline, CDR1 is DFQATT, CDR2 SNEGSKA (reference sequence). Trimming pared 3 bases from V and 4 bases from J, leaving 14 bases between. This CDR3 has 14 amino acids.

This clonotype was found a few times. V usage is TRBV20-1 and J usage is TRBJ2-1; 11 bases fit TRBD2. CDR1 DFQATT and CDR2 SNEGSKA come from the germline V gene (reference sequence). This CDR3 has 18 amino acids. Trimming took 5 bases from V and 0 from J; bases not matched to a gene: 12. CDR3 sequence: CSAASVAGGRSSYNEQFF. CDR3 nucleotides: TGCAGTGCTGCTTCGGTAGCGGGAGGGCGCAGCTCCTACAATGAGCAGTTCTTC.

The chain combines TRBV6-5 with TRBJ1-2; tentative D call: TRBD1 (6 bases). V lost 2 bases and J lost 2, with 21 bases in between. The CDR3 totals 18 residues. The germline CDR1 and CDR2 sequences are MNHEY and SVGAGI. The CDR3 DNA reads as TGTGCCAGCAGTTACCCGAAACAGGGAGGGTTAGGAAACTATGGCTACACCTTC. Amino acids: CASSYPKQGGLGNYGYTF.

In its sample, this clonotype was seen a few times. This rearrangement joins TRBV3-1 to TRBJ1-5, with D unclear. CDR1 LGHDT and CDR2 YNNKEL come from the germline V gene (reference sequence). Trimming pared 1 base from V and 0 bases from J, leaving 10 bases between. CDR3 length equals 16 residues. CDR3 region: CASSQGASYSNQPQHF. CDR3 in DNA: TGTGCCAGCAGCCAAGGGGCCAGCTATAGCAATCAGCCCCAGCATTTT.

DNA of the CDR3: TGCGCCAGCAGCTCGGGTAGCGGGGAGATCAATGAGCAGTTCTTC. As protein: CASSSGSGEINEQFF. The chain joins TRBV5-1 to TRBJ2-1; TRBD2 agrees at 8 bases. With V trimmed by 3 bases and J by 6 bases, 8 bases remained unmatched. Germline lookup yields CDR1 SGHRS and CDR2 YFSETQ. The length of the CDR3 is 15 residues. The full variable domain, rest sourced from reference TRBV5-1 and TRBJ2-1, is KAGVTQTPRYLIKTRGQQVTLSCSPISGHRSVSWYQQTPGQGLQFLFEYFSETQRNKGNFPGRFSGRQFSNSRSEMNVSTLELGDSALYLCASSSGSGEINEQFFGPGTRLTVL.

The V and J genes are TRBV29-1 and TRBJ2-1, with D perhaps given as TRBD1 or TRBD2 (5 bases each). V dropped 6 bases and J dropped 6 bases, with 15 bases sitting between them. Germline V gene sequence: CDR1 SQVTM, CDR2 ANQGSEA. The CDR3 contains 13 residues. The DNA of the CDR3 is TGCAGCGTGGGGTCGGGGACCCTCAATGAGCAGTTCTTC. Translation gives CSVGSGTLNEQFF.

This chain joins TRBV9 and TRBJ2-1; unclear D gene. The CDR3 is 12 amino acids. The V end lost 4 bases, the J end lost 10 bases, and 12 bases lay between the germline ends. Germline V gene data show CDR1 as SGDLS and CDR2 as YYNGEE. The CDR3 is CASSKWTSEQFF. CDR3 nucleotide sequence: TGTGCCAGCAGCAAATGGACCAGCGAGCAGTTCTTC.

The V call is TRBV6-5, the J call TRBJ2-2; TRBD2 is a possible D gene (6 bases). V was clipped by 1 base and J by 5 bases, with 8 bases between them. The germline V gene has CDR1 MNHEY and CDR2 SVGAGI. The CDR3 extends over 14 amino acids. This CDR3 reads CASSYLGGTGELFF. CDR3 DNA sequence: TGTGCCAGCAGTTACTTGGGGGGAACCGGGGAGCTGTTTTTT.

This clonotype came up a few times. V and J are TRBV29-1 and TRBJ2-5; D is perhaps TRBD2 (6 bases). V was cut by 6 bases and J by 4 bases, with 9 bases left in between. The CDR3 covers 11 residues. Germline V lookup: CDR1 SQVTM, CDR2 ANQGSEA. Here the CDR3 DNA reads TGCAGCGTCCGACTAGGAGAGACCCAGTACTTC. Encoded protein: CSVRLGETQYF.

This chain connects TRBV6-1 to TRBJ1-1, with D perhaps TRBD1 (5 bases). CDR1 is MNHNS and CDR2 is SASEGT in the germline V gene. The CDR3 runs to 14 residues. V lost 7 bases, J lost 7 bases, and 19 bases lay in between. The CDR3 region has the DNA TGTGCCAGCACCCCCACGACAGTCAGAGGTGAAGCTTTCTTT. Its protein is CASTPTTVRGEAFF.

In this sample, this clonotype turned up a few times. V gene TRBV20-1 combines with J gene TRBJ2-3; 8 bases fit TRBD2. V shed 1 base, J shed 6 bases, and the junction held 6 bases outside the gene matches. This CDR3 region has 14 residues. Germline V gene lookup returns CDR1 DFQATT and CDR2 SNEGSKA (reference sequence). The CDR3 sequence is CSARVLAAADTQYF. The CDR3 DNA is TGCAGTGCTAGAGTACTAGCGGCGGCGGATACGCAGTATTTT.

V is TRBV7-9 and J is TRBJ1-5; no definite D call. V dropped 3 bases and J dropped 4 bases, with 13 bases sitting between them. Germline-derived CDR1 and CDR2 are SEHNR and FQNEAQ (reference sequence). The CDR3 runs to 15 residues. This chain's CDR3 is CASSFAGSENQPQHF. The CDR3 nucleotides are TGTGCCAGCAGCTTTGCGGGTTCAGAAAATCAGCCCCAGCATTTT.

The chain uses TRBV5-1 and TRBJ2-7; perhaps D is TRBD1 or TRBD2 (5 bases each). With 1 base removed from V and 3 bases from J, the gap between germline ends came to 11 bases. From germline, CDR1 is SGHRS and CDR2 YFSETQ. The CDR3 consists of 14 residues. The CDR3: CASSLTRGDYEQYF. The CDR3 bases are TGCGCCAGCAGCTTGACGAGAGGGGACTACGAGCAGTACTTC.

The chain combines TRBV29-1 with TRBJ1-2; unclear D gene. The CDR3 totals 14 residues. Germline CDR1 reads SQVTM; CDR2 reads ANQGSEA. V gave up 1 base and J gave up 0 bases, with 9 bases separating them. CDR3: CSVEAGKANYGYTF. DNA of the CDR3: TGCAGCGTTGAAGCCGGGAAAGCTAACTATGGCTACACCTTC. Full variable domain (rest looked up from reference TRBV29-1 and TRBJ1-2): SAVISQKPSRDICQRGTSLTIQCQVDSQVTMMFWYRQQPGQSLTLIATANQGSEATYESGFVIDKFPISRPNLTFSTLTVSNMSPEDSSIYLCSVEAGKANYGYTFGSGTRLTVV.

This clonotype has at least ten counts. The chain recombines TRBV12-5 with TRBJ2-3, with 7 nucleotides matching TRBD1. V was pared by 4 bases and J by 4 bases, with 11 bases of the junction left unmatched. Germline V gives CDR1 LGHNT, CDR2 FRNRAP. The CDR3 length is 16 residues. CDR3 sequence reads: CASGSTGTVTPDTQYF. CDR3 sequence (DNA): TGTGCTAGTGGTTCAACCGGGACAGTCACTCCAGATACGCAGTATTTT.

This clonotype was counted many times. This chain connects TRBV6-1 to TRBJ1-5; 7 nucleotides align to TRBD1. The ends lost 4 bases at V and 6 bases at J; junction bases unmatched: 6. This CDR3 spans 14 amino acids. CDR1 and CDR2 (germline): MNHNS, SASEGT. CDR3 bases: TGTGCCAGCAGTGGACAGGGCTCTTCTCAGCCCCAGCATTTT. It yields the protein CASSGQGSSQPQHF.

A single count supports this clonotype. V gene TRBV15 combines with J gene TRBJ1-2, with D possibly matching TRBD1 (6 bases). V lost 3 bases to trimming and J lost 1 base, with 15 bases between them. CDR1 is LNHNV, CDR2 YYDKDF, per germline (reference sequence). This CDR3 contains 16 residues. The CDR3 nucleotides read TGTGCCACCAGCAGTAAGACAGGAGATTATAACTATGGCTACACCTTC. Protein product: CATSSKTGDYNYGYTF.

The chain employs TRBV12-3 or TRBV12-4 and TRBJ2-3, with 7 nucleotides matching TRBD2. The CDR3 spans 14 residues. The J segment lost 2 bases and the V segment lost 5 bases, leaving 4 bases of the junction unmatched. The chain's CDR3 is CASSAGLNTDTQYF. In nucleotides, the CDR3 is TGTGCCAGCAGTGCGGGACTAAACACAGATACGCAGTATTTT.

V gene TRBV29-1 combines with J gene TRBJ2-7; D remains unclear. Trimming removed 6 bases at V and 2 bases at J, with 11 bases between. The germline V gene has CDR1 SQVTM and CDR2 ANQGSEA. CDR3 length: 12 amino acids. The CDR3 bases are TGCAGCGTGGGAAGGACCCCCTACGAGCAGTACTTC. This codes for CSVGRTPYEQYF.

At least ten counts were recorded for this clonotype. The chain combines TRBV7-9 with TRBJ1-1; 9 nucleotides agree with TRBD1. The V gene's germline CDR1 is SEHNR and CDR2 FQNEAQ (reference sequence). The CDR3 runs to 15 residues. Trimming took 5 bases from V and 0 from J; bases not matched to a gene: 4. CDR3 DNA sequence: TGTGCCAGCAGCGCTGGACAGGGGCTGAACACTGAAGCTTTCTTT. Translating it yields CASSAGQGLNTEAFF.

This rearrangement joins TRBV7-9 to TRBJ1-4; D might be TRBD1 (6 bases). With 5 bases removed from V and 6 bases from J, the gap between germline ends came to 16 bases. Per germline, CDR1 SEHNR and CDR2 FQNEAQ (reference sequence). This CDR3 comprises 15 residues. The CDR3 sequence is CASSTPGAKDEKLFF. CDR3 in DNA: TGTGCCAGCAGCACCCCGGGGGCGAAGGATGAAAAACTGTTTTTT.

This clonotype was seen ten or more times. V and J are TRBV19 and TRBJ1-5, with D hard to call. From germline, CDR1 is LNHDA and CDR2 SQIVND (reference sequence). With 5 bases removed from V and 3 bases from J, the gap between germline ends came to 8 bases. There are 13 residues in the CDR3. CDR3 region: CASSGQINQPQHF. CDR3 DNA: TGTGCCAGTAGTGGCCAAATCAATCAGCCCCAGCATTTT.

As concerns this clonotype: The junction departs from germline at one end; a sequencing error may be responsible. V gene TRBV20-1 combines with J gene TRBJ2-1; 10 nucleotides agree with TRBD2. Germline CDR1 is DFQATT and CDR2 is SNEGSKA (reference sequence). There are 17 residues in the CDR3. The CDR3, as DNA: TGCTGTGCTAGCGCCGGACTAGCGGTACCCTCCTACAATGAGCAGTTCTTC. Amino acids: CCASAGLAVPSYNEQFF.

The V gene is TRBV20-1, the J gene TRBJ2-7; unclear D gene. Looked up from germline, CDR1 is DFQATT and CDR2 is SNEGSKA (reference sequence). V was shortened by 1 base and J by 0 bases, with 7 bases between the two germline ends. The CDR3 is made up of 13 amino acids. The CDR3 DNA reads TGCAGTGCTAGAGTGCCCAGCTCCTACGAGCAGTACTTC. Amino acid sequence: CSARVPSSYEQYF.

Only a few counts were recorded for this clonotype. The rearrangement joins TRBV4-1 to TRBJ1-1; tentative D call: TRBD1 (6 bases). Germline V lookup: CDR1 MGHRA, CDR2 YSYEKL. The ends were cut back, 1 base at V and 6 bases at J, with 18 bases in the middle. The CDR3 loop spans 16 amino acids. CDR3 DNA: TGCGCCAGCAGCCAAGCTGGGGGGCTCCTGGGGGCTGAAGCTTTCTTT. This sequence encodes CASSQAGGLLGAEAFF.

The chain is built from TRBV3-1 and TRBJ1-1; D is unclear. The germline V gene encodes CDR1 LGHDT and CDR2 YNNKEL (reference sequence). The ends were cut back, 0 bases at V and 1 base at J, with 9 bases in the middle. The CDR3 length is 15 residues. CDR3 sequence: CASSQDERRNTEAFF. In nucleotides, the CDR3 is TGTGCCAGCAGCCAAGATGAGAGGAGGAACACTGAAGCTTTCTTT.

This clonotype has a single count. The chain joins TRBV7-9 to TRBJ1-2, with TRBD1 matching over 10 bases. Germline V gene lookup returns CDR1 SEHNR and CDR2 FQNEAQ (reference sequence). The CDR3 contains 15 residues. Trimming at V came to 4 bases and at J to 4 bases, leaving 6 bases not matched to a gene. Written as DNA, the CDR3 is TGTGCCAGCAGCTCCGGACAGGGGGTGGGCTATGGCTACACCTTC. It translates to CASSSGQGVGYGYTF.

This clonotype was found a few times. The chain carries TRBV20-1 and TRBJ2-1; D unclear. V lost 5 bases to trimming and J lost 0 bases, with 14 bases between them. The CDR3 loop spans 15 amino acids. Germline V gene data show CDR1 as DFQATT and CDR2 as SNEGSKA (reference sequence). CDR3 protein: CSAHRNPSSYNEQFF. Here the CDR3 DNA reads TGCAGTGCTCATCGGAATCCGAGCTCCTACAATGAGCAGTTCTTC.

The J gene is TRBJ1-2, the V gene TRBV5-5, with a possible D match to TRBD1 (6 bases). The CDR3 covers 15 residues. Looked up from germline, CDR1 is SGHKS and CDR2 is YYEKEE (reference sequence). The V gene lost 0 bases and the J gene lost 4 bases, with 13 bases spanning the gap. The CDR3 spells CASSLVGGPSYGYTF. Here the CDR3 DNA reads TGTGCCAGCAGCTTGGTCGGGGGCCCGAGCTATGGCTACACCTTC.

The chain links TRBV9 to TRBJ1-1; TRBD1 matches at 7 bases. The CDR3 spans 15 residues. The junction had 7 bases not matched to a gene; V was cut back by 4 bases and J by 1 base. The germline V gene encodes CDR1 SGDLS and CDR2 YYNGEE. The CDR3 DNA reads as TGTGCCAGCAGCCCGAGAGCAGGGGGGAACACTGAAGCTTTCTTT. This codes for CASSPRAGGNTEAFF.